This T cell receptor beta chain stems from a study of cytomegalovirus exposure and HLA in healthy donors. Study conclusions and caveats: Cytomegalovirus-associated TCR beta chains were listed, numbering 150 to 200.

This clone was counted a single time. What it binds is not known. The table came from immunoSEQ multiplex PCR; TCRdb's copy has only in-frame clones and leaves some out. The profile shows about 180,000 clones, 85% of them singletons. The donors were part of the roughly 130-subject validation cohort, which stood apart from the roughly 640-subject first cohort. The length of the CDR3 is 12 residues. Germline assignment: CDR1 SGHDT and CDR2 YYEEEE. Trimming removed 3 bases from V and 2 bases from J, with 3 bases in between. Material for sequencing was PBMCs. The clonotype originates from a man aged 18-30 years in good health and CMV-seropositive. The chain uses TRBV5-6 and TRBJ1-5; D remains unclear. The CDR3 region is CASSSGNQPQHF. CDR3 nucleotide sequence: TGTGCCAGCAGCTCGGGCAATCAGCCCCAGCATTTT.